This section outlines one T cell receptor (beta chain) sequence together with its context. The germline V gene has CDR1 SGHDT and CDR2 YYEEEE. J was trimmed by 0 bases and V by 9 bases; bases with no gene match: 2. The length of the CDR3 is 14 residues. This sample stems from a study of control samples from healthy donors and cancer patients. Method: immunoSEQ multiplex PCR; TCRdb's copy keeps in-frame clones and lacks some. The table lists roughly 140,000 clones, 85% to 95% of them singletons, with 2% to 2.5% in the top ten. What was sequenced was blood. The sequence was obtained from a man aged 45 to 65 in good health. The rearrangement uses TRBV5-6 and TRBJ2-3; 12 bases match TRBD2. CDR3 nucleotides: TGTGCCACCGGGACTAGCGGGAGCACAGATACGCAGTATTTT. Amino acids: CATGTSGSTDTQYF.